Detailed here is one T cell receptor (beta chain). The source of the sample is a study of cytomegalovirus exposure and HLA in healthy donors. PCR involved 60 Vbeta and 13 Jbeta primers. Only in-frame clones appear in the TCRdb table, and some are missing; sequencing was by immunoSEQ multiplex PCR. The profile shows 35,000 to 55,000 clones, approximately 80% of them singletons. Germline CDR1 LGHNA, CDR2 YSLEER. Trimming left V 3 bases short and J 2 bases short, with 8 bases between. The CDR3 extends over 14 amino acids. J is TRBJ2-1 and V is TRBV4-3; the D gene is possibly TRBD1 (7 bases). Sequenced: PBMCs. The sequence derives from a man aged 25-40 years in good health and CMV-seronegative. The CDR3 DNA sequence: TGCGCCAGCAGCCACAGGGGGGCCTACAATGAGCAGTTCTTC. The encoded protein is CASSHRGAYNEQFF.